The present TCR beta chain was sequenced within a study of cytomegalovirus exposure and HLA in healthy donors. Notes on the study in general: Roughly even sequencing depth across donors was the assumption behind the presence/absence analyses. A later analysis linked a missense DCLRE1C variant to TCR beta V- and J-gene trimming.

The PCR employed 60 Vbeta primers together with 13 Jbeta primers. Sequencing used immunoSEQ multiplex PCR; TCRdb keeps in-frame clones, though not all of them. The sample contains about 170,000 clones, under 80% of which appear only once. About this clone itself: What it binds is not known.

The TCR sequence derives from a female donor in good health and CMV-seronegative. Sequenced: PBMCs.

This CDR3 reads CASSESTRASGRDMGDEQYF. The CDR3 DNA follows: TGCGCCAGCAGTGAGTCGACTCGGGCTAGCGGGAGGGATATGGGCGACGAGCAGTACTTC. The V call is TRBV10-1, the J call TRBJ2-7, with TRBD2 identical over 12 bases. With 0 bases clipped from V and 5 bases from J, the junction kept 17 bases outside the gene matches. Germline lookup yields CDR1 WNHNN and CDR2 SYGVQD (reference sequence). This CDR3 has 20 amino acids.